The clone carrying this T cell receptor (beta chain) appeared once. The antigen is unknown. Sequencing templates came from extracted RNA that was reverse transcribed into cDNA. Repertoires were generated with immunoSEQ multiplex PCR, while TCRdb's copy carries only in-frame clones and drops some. The sample records about 69,000 clones, approximately 60% being singletons. This entry is derived from a study of CD8+ T cells in alopecia areata. Study-wide context: Administration of oral tofacitinib to treated patients was at 5 to 10 mg twice daily. The study, taken as a whole, reports: Alopecia totalis/universalis scalp especially showed more expanded CD8+ clones than normal scalp.

Punch biopsies of lesional scalp, plus peripheral blood, were taken from alopecia areata patients. It was from PBMCs that CD4+ and CD8+ T cells were sorted. The V and J ends lost 1 base and 4 bases respectively, with 13 bases between them. The CDR3 has 15 residues. The germline CDR1 and CDR2 sequences are LGHNA and YSLEER. The sequencing here drew on CD8+ T cells sorted from blood, taken at week 0. This receptor was taken from a human donor with alopecia areata. The V gene is TRBV4-3, the J gene TRBJ1-2; no clear D. Written as DNA, the CDR3 is TGCGCCAGCAGCCAAGGGGCAGGCATTCTCTATGGCTACACCTTC. Translating gives CASSQGAGILYGYTF.